This T cell receptor beta chain is from a study of radiation and T cells in renal cell carcinoma. CDR3 length: 13 amino acids. The V end lost 3 bases, the J end lost 0 bases, and 5 bases lay between the germline ends. The germline CDR1 and CDR2 sequences are MNHNS and SASEGT. Some clones are missing from TCRdb's copy, which holds only in-frame ones; the method was immunoSEQ multiplex PCR. The repertoire holds 130,000 to 150,000 clones, with 88% as singletons. Specified time point: baseline pretreatment blood. Treatment meaning: 15 Gy SBRT to primary tumor, nephrectomy 4 weeks later. Blood was sampled at baseline, 2 weeks and 4 weeks after SBRT. Clear cell pathology was present in this patient's renal cell carcinoma. This clone was recorded only once.

This TCR derives from a woman aged 50 to 60 with renal cell carcinoma. This chain uses TRBV6-1 with TRBJ1-1; no clear D gene. The input for sequencing was blood, taken from a patient whose treatment included radiotherapy and nephrectomy. The CDR3 loop reads CASSDRMNTEAFF. CDR3 nucleotide sequence: TGTGCCAGCAGTGACCGGATGAACACTGAAGCTTTCTTT.